These 2 T cell receptor beta chains were sequenced from one sample in a study of control samples from healthy donors and cancer patients. Measured with immunoSEQ multiplex PCR; TCRdb has only the in-frame clones, and not every one. Altogether about 160,000 clones are present, about 90% being singletons, with the ten largest covering around 12%. The specimen was blood. These receptors came from a young man in good health.

This sequence joins TRBV5-6 and TRBJ2-1; D not resolved. Trimming removed 5 bases from V and 10 bases from J, with 10 bases in between. CDR1 SGHDT and CDR2 YYEEEE come from the germline V gene. The CDR3 has 11 residues. The CDR3 spells CASSFGEEQFF. DNA of the CDR3: TGTGCCAGCAGTTTCGGAGAGGAGCAGTTCTTC.

V usage is TRBV5-1 and J usage is TRBJ1-3, with D maybe TRBD1 (5 bases). The V gene's germline CDR1 is SGHRS and CDR2 YFSETQ. V lost 0 bases to trimming and J lost 1 base, with 11 bases between them. There are 16 residues in the CDR3. The CDR3: CASSLAGDPSGNTIYF. The CDR3 nucleotides are TGCGCCAGCAGCTTGGCGGGGGACCCTTCTGGAAACACCATATATTTT. Full variable domain (outside the CDR3, taken from reference TRBV5-1 and TRBJ1-3): KAGVTQTPRYLIKTRGQQVTLSCSPISGHRSVSWYQQTPGQGLQFLFEYFSETQRNKGNFPGRFSGRQFSNSRSEMNVSTLELGDSALYLCASSLAGDPSGNTIYFGEGSWLTVV.